This T cell receptor (beta chain) is drawn from a study of a mutant IDH1 vaccine in newly diagnosed glioma. Study-level background: Previous care, which was radiotherapy, temozolomide, or both, most often involved both.

Time point reported: baseline, week 1 (first vaccination visit). Treatment defined: pre-vaccination baseline after standard-of-care therapy. Assay used: immunoSEQ multiplex PCR; TCRdb lists only in-frame clones, some missing. The sample carries about 98,000 clones, 80% to 90% recorded once. This clone has just a few counts. Antigen: not known. Germline V gene data show CDR1 as SGHVS and CDR2 as FNYEAQ. Trimming took 1 base from V and 8 from J, leaving 12 bases between them. CDR3 length: 14 residues. Study observations and caveats: Pseudoprogression seemed unrelated to changes in top peripheral T cell clonotypes. Vaccination elicited immune responses in 90% to 95% of patients.

The sample in question was PBMCs, obtained from a glioma patient treated with radiotherapy, temozolomide or both. The chain employs TRBV7-6 and TRBJ2-1; possibly TRBD1 for D (5 bases). The source is a woman aged 50 to 60 with glioma. The DNA for the CDR3 is TGTGCCAGCAGCTTAGTCCTGCAGGGTGATGAGCAGTTCTTC. This translates into CASSLVLQGDEQFF. Complete variable domain (other parts from reference TRBV7-6 and TRBJ2-1): GAGVSQSPRYKVTKRGQDVALRCDPISGHVSLYWYRQALGQGPEFLTYFNYEAQQDKSGLPNDRFSAERPEGSISTLTIQRTEQRDSAMYRCASSLVLQGDEQFFGPGTRLTVL.